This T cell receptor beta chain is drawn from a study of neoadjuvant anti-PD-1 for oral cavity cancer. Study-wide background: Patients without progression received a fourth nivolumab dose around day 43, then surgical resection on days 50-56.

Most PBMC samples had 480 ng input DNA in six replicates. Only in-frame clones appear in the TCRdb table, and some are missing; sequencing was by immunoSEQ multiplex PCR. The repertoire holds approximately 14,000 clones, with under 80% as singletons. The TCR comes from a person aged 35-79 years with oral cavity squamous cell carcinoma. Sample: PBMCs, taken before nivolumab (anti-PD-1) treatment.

The CDR3 DNA reads as TGTGCCAGTAGTCACCCCCCACTAGGACACAGATTCACCGGGGAGCTGTTTTTT. Amino acid sequence: CASSHPPLGHRFTGELFF. V usage is TRBV19 and J usage is TRBJ2-2; tentatively, D is TRBD1 or TRBD2 (5 bases each). The V gene lost 5 bases and the J gene lost 4 bases, with 23 bases spanning the gap. Germline V lookup: CDR1 LNHDA, CDR2 SQIVND (reference sequence). The length of the CDR3 is 18 residues.